This TCR beta chain came from a study of T cell changes during pregnancy in multiple sclerosis. Assay: immunoSEQ multiplex PCR; the TCRdb copy retains only in-frame clones and omits some. Here the sample spans about 24,000 clones, 75% to 90% being singletons. Germline V lookup: CDR1 SGHAT, CDR2 FQNNGV. J was trimmed by 4 bases and V by 2 bases; bases with no gene match: 10. The CDR3 runs 17 residues. The clonotype originates from a female donor in good health, enrolled as a control in a pregnancy study. The sequencing here drew on CD8+ T cells from peripheral blood mononuclear cells, taken in the first trimester of pregnancy. The rearrangement links TRBV11-2 to TRBJ2-2, with 7 nucleotides matching TRBD1. CDR3 amino acids: CASSLLPTGRVTGELFF. CDR3 nucleotide sequence: TGTGCCAGCAGCTTACTTCCGACAGGGAGAGTCACCGGGGAGCTGTTTTTT.